This T cell receptor beta chain comes out of a study of T cell repertoires in cytomegalovirus infection. As for the study in general: CMV epitopes that were recently identified and HLA-C-restricted were used alongside well-studied HLA-B-restricted ones. It was the public TCR beta signatures that indicated both CMV infection and matching HLA type. General study findings and limits: Summed frequency of public TCR beta families distinguished CMV carriers with the relevant HLA. In two of eight donors, the top clonotype was HLA-C-restricted CMV-specific.

CDR3 size: 12 residues. Trimming pared 8 bases from V and 5 bases from J, leaving 10 bases between. Remarks on this clonotype: Its target is unknown.

From the reads, TCRdb called clonotypes with MiXCR, one entry per CDR3 protein. Seen here are more than 30,000 distinct CDR3 sequences, 52% observed once, and the top ten hold 80% to 95%. The origin of this receptor is a human donor in good health (CMV status not recorded). Some clones in this sample may be carry-over from other donors' samples. This sequence joins TRBV12-3 or TRBV12-4 and TRBJ1-5; D gene uncertain. The sample was CD8+ T cells from cultured PBMCs, taken from culture after CMV antigen stimulation. CDR3 DNA: TGTGCCAGCCAGAGACGGTATCAGCCCCAGCATTTT. Encoded protein: CASQRRYQPQHF.